This T cell receptor (beta chain) was recovered during a study of blood T cell repertoires in COVID-19 (dated by TCRdb to 2020 to 2022). Background on the whole study: Collaborator samples came from the United States, Italy and Spain and covered acute and convalescent phases of COVID-19. The material from the prospective study consisted of cDNA or gDNA derived from T cells, B-cell-depleted T cells, or PBMCs. Subjects who had been exposed to COVID-19, were actively infected with it, or had recovered from it provided the deeply sampled blood TCRbeta repertoires that made up the dataset. The repertoires were released in a freely available public database intended as a resource for research on the immune response to SARS-CoV-2. The samples were drawn from the first 160 participants of the ongoing ImmuneRACE study and from more than 1,000 subjects provided by 6 global collaborators. A de-identified subject ID, COVID-19 status, age in years and sex were almost always included in the sample metadata. Where available, HLA class I and class II types were obtained from metadata supplied by the sample provider rather than from assay-based typing. What the work shows at the level of the full study, not this receptor alone: Clinical and demographic metadata were provided uncurated, with the amount varying by source and participant.

Note on this clone: This clone's antigen is unknown. One base away there is no much larger clone; base qualities are not given.

TCRbeta CDR3 regions were amplified from genomic DNA using the immunoSEQ Assay, a bias-controlled multiplex PCR. On the authors' methods: The number of nucleated cells in each sample was estimated from the amplification of reference gene primers within the assay. To quantify the absolute abundance of each unique TCRbeta CDR3 rearrangement, sequence reads were collapsed and filtered. For each sample, productive Simpson clonality was calculated by taking the square root of Simpson's diversity index across productive rearrangements. TCRdb provides this immuneACCESS table in a form limited to in-frame rearrangements. Some clones are lacking; in checked studies, under half of them reflect an unresolved V gene, and why the rest are absent is not known. Clonal size and the V and J genes are those of that table, whereas D and trimming came from the DNA. Within this sample are 200,000 to 300,000 clones, with roughly nine tenths of them counted one time only. The ten biggest clones cover about 7% of the sample.

Trimming costs V 0 bases and J 4 bases, and their ends lie 7 bases apart. The CDR1 and CDR2 encoded by the germline V gene are MGHRA and YSYEKL. The CDR3 spans 14 residues, from the cysteine through the phenylalanine. Only the CDR3 portion is preserved as DNA: 42 bases, with reading frame beginning at the first base. Samples from volunteer blood donors who had recovered from COVID-19 were contributed by a second Seattle source. The collaborating institutions used their own protocols to collect whole blood in K2EDTA tubes. For TCRbeta analysis, collaborator samples were shipped as frozen whole blood, as isolated PBMCs, or as DNA extracted from either sample type.

The sequenced sample consisted of peripheral blood. The V and J genes are TRBV4-1 and TRBJ1-5; the D gene cannot be resolved reliably. This clonotype was sampled from a man aged 60 to 69 who had recovered from COVID-19. The DNA reads as follows: TGCGCCAGCAGCCAAGATGCGAATAATCAGCCCCAGCATTTT. This translates into CASSQDANNQPQHF.